This TCR beta chain emerged from a study of glioma-infiltrating T cells. Germline CDR1 and CDR2: DFQATT and SNEGSKA (reference sequence). The CDR3 is 14 amino acids. With 2 bases clipped from V and 5 bases from J, the junction kept 8 bases outside the gene matches. Amplification of TCR alpha and beta CDR3 regions from RNA used iRepertoire nested multiplex PCR. For one-step reverse transcription and amplification, about 90-400 ng of tissue mRNA or PBMC total RNA was used. One entry per CDR3 protein, called by TCRdb with MiXCR from the multiplex PCR reads. This sample carries around 100,000 distinct CDR3 sequences, approximately 28% of them seen once, and the ten largest clones take 44%. At least ten counts were recorded for this clonotype.

The rearrangement links TRBV20-1 to TRBJ1-1, with TRBD1 identical over 7 bases. The sequence came from a human donor with low-grade glioma or glioblastoma, undergoing nonglioma brain surgery, or in good health (not recorded which). The sequencing sample was made of glioma tissue, nonneoplastic brain tissue, or PBMCs (not recorded which). CDR3 in DNA: TGCAGTGCTAGATCCATACAGGGGCGGACTGAAGCTTTCTTT. It is translated as CSARSIQGRTEAFF.